Reported below is one TCR beta chain. TCRdb independently ran MiXCR on the 5' RACE reads; one entry per CDR3 protein. The top ten hold roughly 22% of the sample, which has around 300,000 distinct CDR3 sequences, 8% to 9% seen once. This entry belongs to a study of T-cell memory formation after mild COVID-19. Germline V gives CDR1 SGHTA, CDR2 FQGNSA. Trimming shortened V by 1 base and J by 7 bases, and 14 bases separated the two germline ends. This CDR3 has 15 amino acids. This TCR came from a young man who had mild COVID-19 (a few samples of this study predate the infection). Cell type and time point are not known. V gene TRBV7-2 combines with J gene TRBJ2-1, with D possibly being TRBD1 (5 bases). Sequencing was done on a sample of PBMCs or a T cell subset sorted from them (not recorded which). CDR3 in amino acids: CASSLGGASLNEQFF. The CDR3 DNA sequence: TGTGCCAGCAGCTTAGGTGGGGCCTCTCTGAATGAGCAGTTCTTC.